This section outlines one T cell receptor beta chain sequence together with its context. This sample was taken from a study of cytomegalovirus exposure and HLA in healthy donors. Vbeta (60) and Jbeta (13) primers were used in the PCR. Clones were sequenced by immunoSEQ multiplex PCR, and TCRdb holds only the in-frame ones, with some missing. The sample lists 180,000 or so clones; 60% to 80% were seen once. Trimming shortened V by 0 bases and J by 0 bases, and 4 bases separated the two germline ends. The CDR3 totals 14 residues. Germline-derived CDR1 and CDR2 are SGHDT and YYEEEE. The sequence derives from a female donor in good health and CMV-seronegative. V is TRBV5-6 and J is TRBJ1-3; D ambiguous. Sequenced material: PBMCs. The CDR3 reads CASSLGDSGNTIYF. The CDR3 DNA sequence: TGTGCCAGCAGCTTGGGAGACTCTGGAAACACCATATATTTT.